The 20 T cell receptor beta chains given below trace back to one sample, sequenced in a study of T cells after yellow fever vaccination. MiXCR was run by TCRdb on the 5' RACE reads, yielding one entry per CDR3 protein. This sample yields about 260,000 distinct CDR3 sequences, of which 3.6% are seen a single time; about 20% belongs to the top ten. Specimen: PBMCs, collected 15 days after the yellow fever booster vaccination. The receptors originated from a man aged 18 to 29 who received the YFV17D yellow fever vaccine.

Many counts were recorded for this clonotype. The chain joins TRBV20-1 to TRBJ2-7; 7 nucleotides align to TRBD1. The CDR3 has 13 residues. CDR1 and CDR2 from the germline V gene are DFQATT and SNEGSKA (reference sequence). V trimming: 4 bases; J trimming: 5 bases; junction bases outside the gene matches: 8. The CDR3 coding sequence is TGCAGTGCTACCGACAGGGTTAGCCACGAGCAGTACTTC. This codes for CSATDRVSHEQYF.

This clonotype turned up a few times. This chain links TRBV2 with TRBJ2-3, with D perhaps being TRBD1 or TRBD2 (5 bases each). Per the germline V gene, CDR1 is SNHLY and CDR2 is FYNNEI. The CDR3 totals 13 residues. V dropped 9 bases and J dropped 7 bases, with 17 bases sitting between them. This CDR3 is CARGRNTSNTQYF. CDR3 nucleotide sequence: TGTGCCAGGGGACGGAATACATCAAATACGCAGTATTTT.

The rearrangement joins TRBV3-1 to TRBJ2-7, with unresolved D. CDR3 length: 12 amino acids. The germline CDR1 and CDR2 sequences are LGHDT and YNNKEL (reference sequence). Trimming left V 1 base short and J 5 bases short, with 6 bases between. In DNA, the CDR3 is TGTGCCAGCAGCCAAGGATCCAACGAGCAGTACTTC. Residues: CASSQGSNEQYF.

This clonotype was counted ten times or more. The chain joins TRBV24-1 to TRBJ2-3; 10 nucleotides agree with TRBD1. CDR3 length: 15 amino acids. The junction had 5 bases not matched to a gene; V was cut back by 3 bases and J by 6 bases. The germline V gene has CDR1 KGHDR and CDR2 SFDVKD. Here the CDR3 reads CATSDGTGDWDTQYF. Written as DNA, the CDR3 is TGTGCCACCAGTGATGGGACAGGGGATTGGGATACGCAGTATTTT.

There are many counts of this clonotype. The V gene is TRBV12-3 or TRBV12-4, the J gene TRBJ1-3; D unresolved. V lost 3 bases and J 7 bases, leaving 7 bases between the germline ends. CDR3 length equals 12 residues. This CDR3 is CASSFVRNTIYF. The CDR3 region has the DNA TGTGCCAGCAGTTTCGTACGGAACACCATATATTTT.

This clonotype was counted at least ten times. This chain connects TRBV20-1 to TRBJ2-7, with D maybe TRBD1 (5 bases). V was clipped by 0 bases and J by 3 bases, with 9 bases between them. This CDR3 contains 13 residues. CDR1 DFQATT and CDR2 SNEGSKA come from the germline V gene (reference sequence). This CDR3 reads CSARDRADYEQYV. CDR3 coding DNA: TGCAGTGCTAGAGACAGGGCCGACTACGAGCAGTACGTC.

Ten or more counts support this clonotype. This chain joins TRBV15 and TRBJ2-6, with 10 nucleotides matching TRBD1. The ends lost 3 bases at V and 2 bases at J; junction bases unmatched: 10. The germline CDR1 and CDR2 sequences are LNHNV and YYDKDF (reference sequence). CDR3 length: 19 amino acids. Here the CDR3 reads CATSSRRDRGSPGANVLTF. DNA for the CDR3: TGTGCCACCAGCAGTAGGAGGGACAGGGGTTCCCCTGGGGCCAACGTCCTGACTTTC. Full variable domain (rest looked up from reference TRBV15 and TRBJ2-6): DAMVIQNPRYQVTQFGKPVTLSCSQTLNHNVMYWYQQKSSQAPKLLFHYYDKDFNNEADTPDNFQSRRPNTSFCFLDIRSPGLGDTAMYLCATSSRRDRGSPGANVLTFGAGSRLTVL.

This clonotype was counted at least ten times. The chain combines TRBV7-2 with TRBJ1-2; maybe TRBD1 (5 bases). CDR1 SGHTA and CDR2 FQGNSA come from the germline V gene. The V and J ends lost 5 bases and 8 bases respectively, with 18 bases between them. CDR3 size: 14 residues. Here the CDR3 reads CASSQRDAHKGYTF. Written as DNA, the CDR3 is TGTGCCAGCAGCCAGCGGGACGCCCATAAGGGCTACACCTTC.

This clonotype was observed a few times. Written as DNA, the CDR3 is TGTGCCAGCAGCCCTCAAAATCTCGGCTATGGCTACACCTTC. Its protein is CASSPQNLGYGYTF. The rearrangement joins TRBV5-5 to TRBJ1-2, with D unclear. The CDR3 sequence is 14 residues long. Per germline, CDR1 SGHKS and CDR2 YYEKEE (reference sequence). Trimming took 4 bases from V and 4 from J, leaving 14 bases between them. The variable domain in full, completed from reference TRBV5-5 and TRBJ1-2, reads DAGVTQSPTHLIKTRGQQVTLRCSPISGHKSVSWYQQVLGQGPQFIFQYYEKEERGRGNFPDRFSARQFPNYSSELNVNALLLGDSALYLCASSPQNLGYGYTFGSGTRLTVV.

At least ten counts were recorded for this clonotype. The V and J genes are TRBV6-5 and TRBJ2-3; 7 bases are shared with TRBD1. This CDR3 contains 13 residues. V lost 5 bases and J lost 4; bases outside the gene matches: 3. Germline assignment: CDR1 MNHEY and CDR2 SVGAGI. This chain's CDR3 is CASSRTGPDTQYF. Here the CDR3 DNA reads TGTGCCAGCAGTAGGACAGGTCCAGATACGCAGTATTTT.

The table lists this clonotype with many counts. DNA for the CDR3: TGTGCCAGCAGGGGAAGGGCACACATGAACACTGAAGCTTTCTTT. This translates into CASRGRAHMNTEAFF. This chain connects TRBV6-2 or TRBV6-3 to TRBJ1-1; D is ambiguous. The CDR3 spans 15 residues. Germline-derived CDR1 and CDR2 are MNHEY and SVGEGT. Trimming removed 6 bases from V and 0 bases from J, with 14 bases in between.

This clonotype was observed many times. The chain links TRBV6-5 to TRBJ2-5; TRBD2 aligns across 10 bases. The CDR3 sequence is 19 residues long. Germline CDR1 is MNHEY and CDR2 is SVGAGI. With 0 bases clipped from V and 3 bases from J, the junction kept 13 bases outside the gene matches. The CDR3 loop reads CASSYSLAGDPPGEETQYF. The CDR3 nucleotides read TGTGCCAGCAGTTACTCCCTAGCGGGGGATCCCCCGGGGGAAGAGACCCAGTACTTC.

This clonotype was seen many times. The chain combines TRBV28 with TRBJ1-1, with TRBD1 matching 8 bases. The length of the CDR3 is 12 residues. Germline V gene sequence: CDR1 MDHEN, CDR2 SYDVKM. Trimming took 5 bases from V and 9 from J; bases not matched to a gene: 5. CDR3 residues: CASSETGDKAFF. Here the CDR3 DNA reads TGTGCCAGCAGTGAGACAGGGGATAAAGCTTTCTTT.

This clonotype was picked up many times. The chain joins TRBV29-1 to TRBJ2-5; D unresolved. The germline gives CDR1 SQVTM, CDR2 ANQGSEA. V dropped 7 bases and J dropped 7 bases, with 13 bases sitting between them. CDR3 length: 11 residues. The CDR3 nucleotides read TGCAGCGGATCGGACCTTGGGACCCAGTACTTC. Its translation is CSGSDLGTQYF.

V is TRBV6-5 and J is TRBJ1-3, with D possibly being TRBD1 (5 bases). The germline CDR1 and CDR2 sequences are MNHEY and SVGAGI. Trimming left V 10 bases short and J 0 bases short, with 16 bases between. The CDR3 length is 15 residues. CDR3 amino acids: CATKDRPNSGNTIYF. Here the CDR3 DNA reads TGTGCCACCAAAGACAGACCGAACTCTGGAAACACCATATATTTT.

In its sample, this clonotype was seen many times. This chain joins TRBV2 and TRBJ2-7; 7 nucleotides align to TRBD1. The CDR3 runs 14 residues. V was pared by 10 bases and J by 4 bases, with 13 bases of the junction left unmatched. Germline CDR1 SNHLY, CDR2 FYNNEI. The CDR3, as DNA: TGTGCCAACCACCTGGACAGGTCAAATTACGAGCAGTACGTC. Translating it yields CANHLDRSNYEQYV.

Ten or more counts support this clonotype. The genes are TRBV11-2 and TRBJ2-5; D call uncertain. The V end was cut by 1 base, the J end by 8 bases, with 8 bases between. Germline CDR1 is SGHAT and CDR2 is FQNNGV. CDR3 length equals 12 residues. CDR3 sequence reads: CASSLGPFTQYF. CDR3 DNA sequence: TGTGCCAGCAGCTTAGGACCCTTTACCCAGTACTTC.

This clonotype appeared many times. The gene calls are TRBV7-2 and TRBJ2-7, with 7 bases identical to TRBD1. This CDR3 comprises 13 residues. In germline, CDR1 is SGHTA, CDR2 FQGNSA. V shed 4 bases, J shed 7 bases, and the junction held 7 bases outside the gene matches. In nucleotides, the CDR3 is TGTGCCAGCAGCTCACAGGGGTTAGGGGAGCAGTACGTC. It translates to CASSSQGLGEQYV.

At least ten counts were recorded for this clonotype. The chain recombines TRBV18 with TRBJ2-5; D ambiguous. CDR3 length: 14 amino acids. Germline V gives CDR1 KGHSH, CDR2 LQKENI. The V end was cut by 1 base, the J end by 1 base, with 7 bases between. CDR3 in DNA: TGTGCCAGCTCACCACGAGGAGCCCAAGAGACCCAGTACTTC. Its translation is CASSPRGAQETQYF.

This clonotype has a count of ten or more. The chain is built from TRBV5-1 and TRBJ2-5, with D unclear. The CDR3 contains 15 residues. Per the germline V gene, CDR1 is SGHRS and CDR2 is YFSETQ. V gave up 4 bases and J gave up 0 bases, with 13 bases separating them. The CDR3 protein is CASSNGGKYQETQYF. CDR3 in DNA: TGCGCCAGCAGCAACGGTGGGAAGTACCAAGAGACCCAGTACTTC.